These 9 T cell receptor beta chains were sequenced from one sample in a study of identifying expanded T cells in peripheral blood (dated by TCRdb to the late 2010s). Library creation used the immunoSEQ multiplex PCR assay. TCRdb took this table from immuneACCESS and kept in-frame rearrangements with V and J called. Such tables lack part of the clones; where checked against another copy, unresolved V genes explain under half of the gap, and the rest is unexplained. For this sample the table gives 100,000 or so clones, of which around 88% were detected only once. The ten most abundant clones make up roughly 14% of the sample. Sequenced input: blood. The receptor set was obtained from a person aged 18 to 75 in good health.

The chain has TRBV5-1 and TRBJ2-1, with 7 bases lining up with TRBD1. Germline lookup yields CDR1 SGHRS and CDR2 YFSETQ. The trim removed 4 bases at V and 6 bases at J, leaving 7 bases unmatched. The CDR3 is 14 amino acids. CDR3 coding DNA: TGCGCCAGCAGCCCCCAGACAGGGAGCAATGAGCAGTTCTTC. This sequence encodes CASSPQTGSNEQFF.

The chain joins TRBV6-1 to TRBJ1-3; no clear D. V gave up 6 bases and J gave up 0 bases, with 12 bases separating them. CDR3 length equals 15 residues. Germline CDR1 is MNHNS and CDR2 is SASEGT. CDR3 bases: TGTGCCAGCAGCGTACAGAGAACCTCTGGAAACACCATATATTTT. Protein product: CASSVQRTSGNTIYF.

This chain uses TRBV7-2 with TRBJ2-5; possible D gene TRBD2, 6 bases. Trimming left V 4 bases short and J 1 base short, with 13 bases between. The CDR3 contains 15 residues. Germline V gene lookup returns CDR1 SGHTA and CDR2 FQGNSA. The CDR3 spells CASSCLRGAQETQYF. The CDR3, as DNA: TGTGCCAGCAGCTGCCTGCGCGGGGCCCAAGAGACCCAGTACTTC.

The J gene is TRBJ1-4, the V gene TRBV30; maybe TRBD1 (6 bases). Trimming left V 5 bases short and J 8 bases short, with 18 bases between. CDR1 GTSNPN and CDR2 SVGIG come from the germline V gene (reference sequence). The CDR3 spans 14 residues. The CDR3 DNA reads TGTGCCTGGCTGTCTCGGGGGGCGAACGAAAAACTGTTTTTT. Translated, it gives CAWLSRGANEKLFF.

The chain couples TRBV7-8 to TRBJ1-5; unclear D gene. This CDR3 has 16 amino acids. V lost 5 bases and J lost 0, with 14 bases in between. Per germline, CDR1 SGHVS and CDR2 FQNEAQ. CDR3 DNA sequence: TGTGCCAGCAGCCCCCGACGGGATTATAGCAATCAGCCCCAGCATTTT. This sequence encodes CASSPRRDYSNQPQHF.

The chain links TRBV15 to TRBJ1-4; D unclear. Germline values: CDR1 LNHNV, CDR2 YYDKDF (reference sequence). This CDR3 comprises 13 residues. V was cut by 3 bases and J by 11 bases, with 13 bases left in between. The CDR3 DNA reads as TGTGCCACCAGCAGTCCCCTTCTGGATAAACTGTTTTTT. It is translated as CATSSPLLDKLFF.

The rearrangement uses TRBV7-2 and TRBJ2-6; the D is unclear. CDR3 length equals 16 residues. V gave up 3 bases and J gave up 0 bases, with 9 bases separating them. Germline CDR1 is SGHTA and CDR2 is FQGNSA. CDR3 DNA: TGTGCCAGCAGCTTTAAATCGAGCTCTGGGGCCAACGTCCTGACTTTC. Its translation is CASSFKSSSGANVLTF.

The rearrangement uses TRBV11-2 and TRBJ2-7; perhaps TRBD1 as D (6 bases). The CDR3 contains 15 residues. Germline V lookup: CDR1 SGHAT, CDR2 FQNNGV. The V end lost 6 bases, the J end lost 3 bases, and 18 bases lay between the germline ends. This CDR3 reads CASRFAGKDSYEQYF. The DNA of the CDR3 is TGTGCCAGCAGGTTCGCCGGAAAGGACAGCTACGAGCAGTACTTC.

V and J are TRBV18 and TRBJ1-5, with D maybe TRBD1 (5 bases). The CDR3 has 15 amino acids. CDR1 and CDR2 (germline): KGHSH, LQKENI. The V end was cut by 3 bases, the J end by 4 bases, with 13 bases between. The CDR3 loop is CASSPVREGNQPQHF. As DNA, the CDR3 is TGTGCCAGCTCACCTGTCAGGGAGGGTAATCAGCCCCAGCATTTT.